The clone carrying this TCR beta chain was found a few times. The germline CDR1 and CDR2 sequences are MDHEN and SYDVKM. This CDR3 contains 15 residues. Trimming took 6 bases from V and 3 from J, leaving 18 bases between them. This record belongs to a study of human T cells and chemical hapten exposure. The time point denotes: patch test 2, 6 weeks after DPC sensitization. The treatment: therapeutic diphenylcyclopropenone sensitization with weekly scalp DPC. A single record per CDR3 protein comes from TCRdb applying MiXCR to the RACE reads. The sample lists roughly 50,000 distinct CDR3 sequences; 9.5% to 10% were seen once.

Here the sequenced sample was whole blood, taken in connection with sensitization to the hapten diphenylcyclopropenone (DPC). The chain recombines TRBV28 with TRBJ2-7; possible D gene TRBD1, 6 bases. The clonotype comes from a woman between 50 and 59 years old with alopecia areata. Some clones in this sample may be carry-over from other donors' samples. Here the CDR3 DNA reads TGTGCCAGCAGGAAACAGGGATCTAGGCGCTACGAGCAGTACTTC. Translation: CASRKQGSRRYEQYF. Variable domain in full (rest from reference TRBV28 and TRBJ2-7): DVKVTQSSRYLVKRTGEKVFLECVQDMDHENMFWYRQDPGLGLRLIYFSYDVKMKEKGDIPEGYSVSREKKERFSLILESASTNQTSMYLCASRKQGSRRYEQYFGPGTRLTVT.